What follows are 2 T cell receptor beta chains derived from one specimen sequenced in a study of T-cell memory formation after mild COVID-19. Via MiXCR, TCRdb re-called the 5' RACE reads, giving one row per CDR3 protein. Of about 140,000 distinct CDR3 sequences listed, more than 13% are singletons. The source material was PBMCs or a T cell subset sorted from them (not recorded which). The receptors derive from an adult woman who had mild COVID-19 (a few samples of this study predate the infection). Cell type and time point are not known.

This clonotype was counted between two and nine times. This rearrangement joins TRBV7-3 to TRBJ2-5; TRBD2 aligns across 8 bases. The germline gives CDR1 SGHTA, CDR2 FQGTGA. With 2 bases clipped from V and 4 bases from J, the junction kept 9 bases outside the gene matches. CDR3 length: 16 amino acids. CDR3: CASSLGPGGVRETQYF. DNA of the CDR3: TGTGCCAGCAGCTTAGGTCCGGGAGGGGTCCGAGAGACCCAGTACTTC. The whole variable domain, remainder taken from reference TRBV7-3 and TRBJ2-5, is GAGVSQTPSNKVTEKGKYVELRCDPISGHTALYWYRQSLGQGPEFLIYFQGTGAADDSGLPNDRFFAVRPEGSVSTLKIQRTERGDSAVYLCASSLGPGGVRETQYFGPGTRLLVL.

This clonotype turned up a few times. The V gene is TRBV11-3, the J gene TRBJ2-4, with a possible D match to TRBD2 (5 bases). Trimming pared 8 bases from V and 2 bases from J, leaving 19 bases between. The germline gives CDR1 SGHNT, CDR2 YENEEA. The CDR3 length is 16 residues. The CDR3 is CASQSPLRGTKNIQYF. The CDR3 region has the DNA TGTGCCAGCCAATCTCCCCTTCGGGGTACCAAAAACATTCAGTACTTC.